A single sample gave rise to the 15 T cell receptor beta chains below, sequenced in a study of prognosis after radiotherapy for stage I lung cancer. Multiplex PCR, run in two rounds, amplified TCR beta CDR3 from genomic DNA. Primers targeting each individual TRBV and TRBJ gene were applied in first-round PCR. MiXCR, run by TCRdb on the multiplex PCR reads, gives a single entry per CDR3 protein. The sample yields around 30,000 distinct CDR3 sequences, approximately 35% seen once. Sequencing was performed on PBMCs, taken before or after stereotactic body radiation therapy (not recorded which). The receptors were gathered from a donor aged 50 or older with non-small cell lung cancer.

This clonotype was detected many times. The chain carries TRBV2 and TRBJ2-7; D not resolved. V was shortened by 2 bases and J by 4 bases, with 6 bases between the two germline ends. This CDR3 comprises 12 residues. Germline V gives CDR1 SNHLY, CDR2 FYNNEI. CDR3 nucleotides: TGTGCCAGCAGTGAATACCGGTACGAGCAGTACTTC. This encodes CASSEYRYEQYF.

This clonotype has at least ten counts. As DNA, the CDR3 is TGTGCCACCAAACCGGCAGCCCCCTATGGCTACACCTTC. It codes for CATKPAAPYGYTF. This chain joins TRBV27 and TRBJ1-2; D is unclear. Germline values: CDR1 MNHEY, CDR2 SMNVEV (reference sequence). The germline V and J ends were trimmed by 10 bases and 4 bases, with 16 bases remaining between them. The CDR3 has 13 residues.

Concerning this clonotype: A far larger clone lies a single base away; this is likely a read error. The chain joins TRBV6-4 to TRBJ2-3; a weak D match, TRBD2 (5 bases). Germline V gene lookup returns CDR1 MRHNA and CDR2 SNTAGT. This CDR3 has 16 amino acids. Trimming stripped 5 bases from V and 3 bases from J, with 18 bases between. Here the CDR3 DNA reads TGTGCCAGCAGTTACCTACCCGTACGGGGAACAGATACGCAGTATTTT. Translation: CASSYLPVRGTDTQYF.

This clonotype has a count of ten or more. This sequence joins TRBV2 and TRBJ1-3; D is possibly TRBD1 (5 bases). This CDR3 spans 15 amino acids. Per the germline V gene, CDR1 is SNHLY and CDR2 is FYNNEI. The V end lost 4 bases, the J end lost 4 bases, and 14 bases lay between the germline ends. The CDR3 loop reads CASSVGARLGNTIYF. DNA for the CDR3: TGTGCCAGCAGTGTAGGGGCTCGCCTCGGAAACACCATATATTTT.

This clonotype was detected ten times or more. The chain employs TRBV30 and TRBJ2-6; D is unclear. Germline V gene data show CDR1 as GTSNPN and CDR2 as SVGIG (reference sequence). This CDR3 spans 15 amino acids. V lost 0 bases, J lost 2 bases, and 8 bases lay in between. The chain's CDR3 is CAWSVPLTGANVLTF. CDR3 bases: TGTGCCTGGAGTGTACCGCTAACTGGGGCCAACGTCCTGACTTTC. The full variable domain, in which reference TRBV30 and TRBJ2-6 provide the parts outside the CDR3, is SQTIHQWPATLVQPVGSPLSLECTVEGTSNPNLYWYRQAAGRGLQLLFYSVGIGQISSEVPQNLSASRPQDRQFILSSKKLLLSDSGFYLCAWSVPLTGANVLTFGAGSRLTVL.

V usage is TRBV27 and J usage is TRBJ1-2; D uncertain. CDR3 length equals 13 residues. CDR1 is MNHEY and CDR2 is SMNVEV in the germline V gene (reference sequence). Trimming cost V 6 bases and J 0 bases, with 8 bases left between them. CDR3 in amino acids: CASSPLSNYGYTF. Here the CDR3 DNA reads TGTGCCAGCAGCCCGCTATCTAACTATGGCTACACCTTC.

Details on this clonotype: A read error likely explains this, since a far larger clone differs by one base. This chain connects TRBV27 to TRBJ2-7, with D tentatively TRBD2 (7 bases). The germline V gene has CDR1 MNHEY and CDR2 SMNVEV (reference sequence). Deletions cut 2 bases from V and 5 bases from J, with 13 bases between. The CDR3 covers 14 residues. In DNA, the CDR3 is TGTGCCAGCAGTTTAGCGGGGGCTGTCAACGAGCAGTACTTC. Translation gives CASSLAGAVNEQYF.

This clonotype was counted once. A read error is the likely source, as a far larger clone sits one nucleotide away. The CDR3 sequence: CASSLDRGYAKLFF. CDR3 DNA sequence: TGTGCCAGCAGTTTAGACAGGGGGTACGCAAAACTGTTTTTT. The V and J genes are TRBV6-9 and TRBJ1-4; 9 positions match TRBD1. Germline V CDR1 and CDR2: MNHGY, SVAAGI. The trim removed 4 bases at V and 10 bases at J, leaving 7 bases unmatched. The length of the CDR3 is 14 residues.

Ten or more counts support this clonotype. This CDR3 reads CASSPPGTSSNQPQHF. DNA of the CDR3: TGTGCCAGCAGTCCCCCCGGGACAAGTAGCAATCAGCCCCAGCATTTT. The chain is built from TRBV28 and TRBJ1-5; maybe TRBD1 (6 bases). This CDR3 is built from 16 residues. V dropped 5 bases and J dropped 0 bases, with 14 bases sitting between them. The germline gives CDR1 MDHEN, CDR2 SYDVKM.

This clonotype occurred many times. The CDR3 DNA reads as TGTGCCAGCAGTGAAAAAAGCGGGGGGTCCAACGAGCAGTACTTC. It specifies CASSEKSGGSNEQYF. The chain employs TRBV25-1 and TRBJ2-7; 9 bases align to TRBD2. The V and J ends lost 2 bases and 5 bases, in that order; junction bases with no gene match: 7. The CDR3 is made up of 15 amino acids. Germline-derived CDR1 and CDR2 are MGHDK and SYGVNS.

This clonotype was seen at least ten times. The CDR3 DNA reads TGTGCCTGGAGTGTACGGGGGGGGTTTGCCAATCAGCCCCAGCATTTT. Translation: CAWSVRGGFANQPQHF. This chain links TRBV30 with TRBJ1-5; D perhaps matches TRBD1 (5 bases). With 0 bases removed from V and 3 bases from J, the gap between germline ends came to 15 bases. The germline V gene encodes CDR1 GTSNPN and CDR2 SVGIG (reference sequence). The CDR3 extends over 16 amino acids.

This clonotype has a count of ten or more. The chain has TRBV4-1 and TRBJ1-2; tentative D call: TRBD1 (5 bases). Looked up from germline, CDR1 is MGHRA and CDR2 is YSYEKL. This CDR3 is built from 14 residues. V lost 2 bases and J 4 bases, leaving 11 bases between the germline ends. CDR3 sequence (DNA): TGCGCCAGCAGCCAATCCAGGGAGGGCTATGGCTACACCTTC. Amino acid sequence: CASSQSREGYGYTF.

About this clonotype: A junction end diverges from the germline sequence, so it may reflect a read error. Here the CDR3 reads CANSSYSDEQLF. For the CDR3, the DNA is TGTGCCAACAGCAGCTATTCTGATGAGCAGTTATTC. The chain links TRBV15 to TRBJ2-1; D unresolved. This CDR3 comprises 12 residues. Germline V gene lookup returns CDR1 LNHNV and CDR2 YYDKDF (reference sequence).

This rearrangement joins TRBV6-2 or TRBV6-3 to TRBJ2-2, with 7 nucleotides matching TRBD1. CDR1 MNHEY and CDR2 SVGEGT come from the germline V gene. After removal of 5 bases from V and 1 base from J, the junction contained 4 bases not matched to a gene. The CDR3 has 15 amino acids. CDR3 in amino acids: CASSERTGNTGELFF. The DNA of the CDR3 is TGTGCCAGCAGTGAACGGACAGGGAACACCGGGGAGCTGTTTTTT.

Notes on this clonotype: This likely comes from a read error, as the CDR3 has no conserved phenylalanine or tryptophan at its end. The chain links TRBV5-1 to TRBJ2-3, with D maybe TRBD1 (5 bases). Germline V gene sequence: CDR1 SGHRS, CDR2 YFSETQ. V lost 4 bases and J lost 0, with 12 bases in between. The CDR3 is 15 amino acids. The CDR3 here is CASSPVTDSTDTQYS. As DNA, the CDR3 is TGCGCCAGCAGCCCAGTGACAGACAGCACAGATACGCAGTATTCT.